This TCR beta chain was captured by sequencing in a study of T cell responses to AZD1222 COVID-19 vaccine. The germline V gene has CDR1 SGHNT and CDR2 YYREEE (reference sequence). The CDR3 has 14 residues. V was shortened by 0 bases and J by 9 bases, with 13 bases between the two germline ends. Concerning this clone: What it recognizes is unknown.

Whole-study results and caveats: Only a handful of AZD1222 recipients were seropositive at baseline. A mostly white British donor set with more females was recruited, and clonal diversity was possibly underestimated. Elevations in Spike-specific TCR breadth and depth followed administration of two AZD1222 doses.

Profiled with immunoSEQ multiplex PCR; TCRdb holds only in-frame clones, not every one. The sample comprises over 140,000 clones, 90% to 95% of which are singletons, and roughly 3.5% rests with the top ten. Sequencing used peripheral blood, obtained 28 days after the second AZD1222 dose. The receptor's source is an adult who received the AZD1222 COVID-19 vaccine. The rearrangement uses TRBV5-4 and TRBJ2-1; D is possibly TRBD2 (6 bases). The DNA for the CDR3 is TGTGCCAGCAGCTTGGATCGGGGGTCCCCTGAGCAGTTCTTC. Amino acid sequence: CASSLDRGSPEQFF.